The clone carrying this TCR beta chain was detected only a few times. Its target is not known. Unique molecular identifiers featured in each of the TCR beta cDNA libraries. The authors obtained 500,000 or so cDNA molecules from approximately 0.95 to 9.8 million T cells. Each CDR3 protein gets one entry after TCRdb re-called the PCR reads with MiXCR. The table shows fewer than 850,000 distinct CDR3 sequences, with about half occurring only once. This sample was taken from a study of post-analysis software for immune sequencing data. Background on the study: Included courses were relapsing-remitting and secondary progressive multiple sclerosis; progressive-relapsing multiple sclerosis was also included.

Regarding the study as a whole: Normalized Chao1 diversity in multiple sclerosis patients fell significantly below that of controls. TRBV5-6, TRBV5-1 and TRBV20-1 were among 4 or 5 TRBV segments more frequent in patients than controls. Clustering by F measure revealed strong co-clustering among samples prepared together in one batch.

Germline V gives CDR1 DFQATT, CDR2 SNEGSKA (reference sequence). The CDR3 loop spans 15 amino acids. Trimming at V came to 5 bases and at J to 2 bases, leaving 6 bases not matched to a gene. V and J are TRBV20-1 and TRBJ2-1, with 10 bases aligning to TRBD2. Sequencing was carried out using blood. This TCR came from a girl aged 10 to 17 with multiple sclerosis. The CDR3 nucleotides are TGCAGTGCTGGGGGGAGCGGGAGGGCCTACAATGAGCAGTTCTTC. Translated, it gives CSAGGSGRAYNEQFF.